This T cell receptor (beta chain) came from a study of PD-L1 blockade in urothelial cancer. The CDR3 contains 16 residues. Germline trimming cut 3 bases from V and 7 bases from J; bases unmatched to any gene: 10. Germline V gives CDR1 SGHRS, CDR2 YFSETQ. Only in-frame clones appear in the TCRdb table, and some are missing; sequencing was by immunoSEQ multiplex PCR. The sample lists 90,000 to 120,000 clones; approximately 86% were seen once. The rearrangement links TRBV5-1 to TRBJ2-3; 11 positions agree with TRBD2. The sequence was collected from a man aged 50 to 60 with urothelial cancer. The input for sequencing was PBMCs, taken around atezolizumab (anti-PD-L1) treatment. CDR3 DNA: TGCGCCAGCAGCTCCGCTAGCGGGAGGCTCTTGCATACGCAGTATTTT. Its protein is CASSSASGRLLHTQYF. Based on the CDR3 plus reference TRBV5-1 and TRBJ2-3, the full variable domain is KAGVTQTPRYLIKTRGQQVTLSCSPISGHRSVSWYQQTPGQGLQFLFEYFSETQRNKGNFPGRFSGRQFSNSRSEMNVSTLELGDSALYLCASSSASGRLLHTQYFGPGTRLTVL.